This T cell receptor (beta chain) appears in the sequencing data of a study of blood T cell repertoires in COVID-19 (dated by TCRdb to the early 2020s). About the full investigation: The collaborator samples originated in the United States, Italy and Spain and spanned the acute and convalescent phases of COVID-19. The prospective study material was composed of cDNA or gDNA derived from T cells, B-cell-depleted T cells, or PBMCs. The dataset comprised deeply sampled blood TCRbeta repertoires from subjects exposed to, actively infected with, or recovered from COVID-19. The repertoires were released in a freely available public database meant as a resource for research on the immune response to SARS-CoV-2. Samples were obtained from the ongoing ImmuneRACE study (first 160 participants) and from 950 to 1,500 subjects provided by 6 global collaborators. A de-identified subject ID, COVID-19 status, age in years and sex were almost always included in the sample metadata. Where available, HLA class I and class II types were taken from metadata supplied by the sample provider and were not determined by assay-based typing. What the research found in general, with its limitations: The amount of clinical and demographic metadata varied by source and participant and was provided uncurated.

The immunoSEQ Assay, a bias-controlled multiplex PCR, was used to amplify TCRbeta CDR3 regions from genomic DNA. The paper's data handling went like this. Within the assay, amplification of reference gene primers was used to estimate how many nucleated cells each sample contained. To quantify the absolute abundance of each unique TCRbeta CDR3 rearrangement, sequence reads were collapsed and filtered. For each sample, productive Simpson clonality was calculated by taking the square root of Simpson's diversity index across productive rearrangements. Imported from immuneACCESS, the table was reduced by TCRdb to in-frame sequences with V and J called. These copies leave out some clones; in studies compared against another copy, an unresolved V gene accounts for under half, and the cause of the remainder is not known. The DNA gave D and trimming, while V, J and clone size come from that table. Here the sample has about 140,000 clones; over 75% occur a single time. The top ten constitute approximately 2.8% of the sample.

Germline trimming: 7 bases from V, 5 bases from J; junction bases outside gene matches: 9. Its CDR3 holds 14 amino acids, cysteine through phenylalanine. CDR3 DNA only is kept here, 42 bases in frame from base 1. Per the germline V gene, SGHTA is the CDR1 and FQGNSA is the CDR2. Whole blood was collected in K2EDTA tubes by collaborating institutions according to the institutions' own protocols. Collaborator samples were shipped for TCRbeta analysis as frozen whole blood, isolated PBMCs, or DNA extracted from either sample type. This clone is a singleton in its sample. There is no known antigen for this receptor. The input lacks base qualities; no much larger clone sits a single base away.

This sequence was found in a woman in her sixties or seventies with active COVID-19. What was sequenced was peripheral blood. The chain couples TRBV7-2 to TRBJ2-7; 9 nucleotides in the junction match TRBD1. CDR3 sequence: CASTHVGTGNEQYF. The bases read TGTGCCAGCACCCATGTGGGGACAGGGAACGAGCAGTACTTC.